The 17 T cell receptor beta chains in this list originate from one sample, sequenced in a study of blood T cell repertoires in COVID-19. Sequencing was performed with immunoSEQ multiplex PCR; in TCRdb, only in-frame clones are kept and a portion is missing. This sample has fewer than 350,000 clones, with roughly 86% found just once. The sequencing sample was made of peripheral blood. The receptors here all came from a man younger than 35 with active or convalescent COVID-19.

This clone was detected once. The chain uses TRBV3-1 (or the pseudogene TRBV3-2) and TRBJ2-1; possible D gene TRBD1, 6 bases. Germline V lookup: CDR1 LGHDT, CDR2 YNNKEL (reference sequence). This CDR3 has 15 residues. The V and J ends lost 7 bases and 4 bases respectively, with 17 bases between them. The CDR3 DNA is TGTGCCAGCAACGACCGGGACACTGGATACAATGAGCAGTTCTTC. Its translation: CASNDRDTGYNEQFF.

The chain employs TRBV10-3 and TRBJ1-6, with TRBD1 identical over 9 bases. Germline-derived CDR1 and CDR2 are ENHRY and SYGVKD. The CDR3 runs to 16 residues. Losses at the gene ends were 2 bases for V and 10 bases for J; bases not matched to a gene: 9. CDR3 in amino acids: CAISENPADRGSPLHF. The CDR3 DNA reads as TGTGCCATCAGTGAGAATCCCGCGGACAGGGGCTCACCCCTCCACTTT.

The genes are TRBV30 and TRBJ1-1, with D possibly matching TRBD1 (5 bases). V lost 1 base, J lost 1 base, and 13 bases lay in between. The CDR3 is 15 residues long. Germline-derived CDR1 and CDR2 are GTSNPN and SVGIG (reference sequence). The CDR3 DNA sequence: TGTGCCTGGAGTGCTCGCGGGGACGGGAACACTGAAGCTTTCTTT. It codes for CAWSARGDGNTEAFF.

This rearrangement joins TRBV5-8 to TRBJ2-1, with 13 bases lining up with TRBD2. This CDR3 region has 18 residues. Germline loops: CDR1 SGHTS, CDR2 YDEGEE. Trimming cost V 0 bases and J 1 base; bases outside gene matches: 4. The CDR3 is CASSLAGLAGYSYNEQFF. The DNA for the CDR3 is TGTGCCAGCAGCTTGGCGGGACTAGCGGGGTATTCCTACAATGAGCAGTTCTTC. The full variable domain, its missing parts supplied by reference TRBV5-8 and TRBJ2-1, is EAGVTQSPTHLIKTRGQQATLRCSPISGHTSVYWYQQALGLGLQFLLWYDEGEERNRGNFPPRFSGRQFPNYSSELNVNALELEDSALYLCASSLAGLAGYSYNEQFFGPGTRLTVL.

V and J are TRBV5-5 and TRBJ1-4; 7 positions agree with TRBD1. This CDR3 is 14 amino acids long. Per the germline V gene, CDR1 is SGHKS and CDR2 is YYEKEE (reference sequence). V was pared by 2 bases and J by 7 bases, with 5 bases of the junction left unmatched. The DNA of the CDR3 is TGTGCCAGCAGCTTAACAGGGGATTTTGAAAAACTGTTTTTT. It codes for CASSLTGDFEKLFF.

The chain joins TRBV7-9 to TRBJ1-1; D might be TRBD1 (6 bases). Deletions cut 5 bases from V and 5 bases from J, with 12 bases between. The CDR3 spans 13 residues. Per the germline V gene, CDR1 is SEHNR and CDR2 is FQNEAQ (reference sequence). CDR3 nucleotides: TGTGCCAGCAGCACCAAGGGGGAAACTGAAGCTTTCTTT. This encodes CASSTKGETEAFF. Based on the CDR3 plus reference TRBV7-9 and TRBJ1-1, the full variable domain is DTGVSQNPRHKITKRGQNVTFRCDPISEHNRLYWYRQTLGQGPEFLTYFQNEAQLEKSRLLSDRFSAERPKGSFSTLEIQRTEQGDSAMYLCASSTKGETEAFFGQGTRLTVV.

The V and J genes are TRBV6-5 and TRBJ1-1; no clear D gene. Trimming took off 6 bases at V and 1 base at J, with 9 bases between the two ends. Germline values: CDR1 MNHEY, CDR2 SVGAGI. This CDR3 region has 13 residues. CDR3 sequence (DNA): TGTGCCAGCAGACCATTACAGAACACTGAAGCTTTCTTT. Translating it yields CASRPLQNTEAFF.

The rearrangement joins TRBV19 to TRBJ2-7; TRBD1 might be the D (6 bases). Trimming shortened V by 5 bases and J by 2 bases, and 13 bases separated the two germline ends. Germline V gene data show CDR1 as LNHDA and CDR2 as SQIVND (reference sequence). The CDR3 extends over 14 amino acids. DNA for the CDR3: TGTGCCAGTAGTTCAAGACAGGATGCCTACGAGCAGTACTTC. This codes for CASSSRQDAYEQYF.

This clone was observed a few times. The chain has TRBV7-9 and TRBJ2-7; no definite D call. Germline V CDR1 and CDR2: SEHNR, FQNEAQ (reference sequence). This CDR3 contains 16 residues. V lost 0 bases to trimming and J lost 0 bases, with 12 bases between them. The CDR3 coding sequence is TGTGCCAGCAGCTTAGCAGAGGCTCGAAACTCCTACGAGCAGTACTTC. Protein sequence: CASSLAEARNSYEQYF.

CDR3 sequence (DNA): TGCGCCAGCAGCCCCACCTGGGGCGGGGGGCCAGACAATGAGCAGTTCTTC. Amino acid sequence: CASSPTWGGGPDNEQFF. The rearrangement uses TRBV4-3 and TRBJ2-1; TRBD2 aligns across 8 bases. J lost 5 bases, V lost 4 bases, and 13 bases had no gene match. CDR1 is LGHNA, CDR2 YSLEER, per germline. The CDR3 extends over 17 amino acids.

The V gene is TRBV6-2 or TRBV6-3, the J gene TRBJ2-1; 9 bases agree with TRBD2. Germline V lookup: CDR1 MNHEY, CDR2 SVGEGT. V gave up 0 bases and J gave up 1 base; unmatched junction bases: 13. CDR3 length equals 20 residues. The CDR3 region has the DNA TGTGCCAGCAGTTACTCGCCGCTGCGGGGGGGCCTCGGTTCCTACAATGAGCAGTTCTTC. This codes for CASSYSPLRGGLGSYNEQFF.

The CDR3 coding sequence is TGTGCCAGTAGTGCAGCGGGGGGGCGGTTCAATGAGCAGTTCTTC. This sequence encodes CASSAAGGRFNEQFF. This sequence joins TRBV19 and TRBJ2-1; 10 bases fit TRBD2. V lost 5 bases, J lost 6 bases, and 7 bases stayed unmatched. CDR1 LNHDA and CDR2 SQIVND come from the germline V gene (reference sequence). This CDR3 has 15 amino acids.

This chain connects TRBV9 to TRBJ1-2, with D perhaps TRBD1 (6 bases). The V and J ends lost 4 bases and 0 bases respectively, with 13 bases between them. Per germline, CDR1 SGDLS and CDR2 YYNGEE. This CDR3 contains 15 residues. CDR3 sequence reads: CASSPGQTTNYGYTF. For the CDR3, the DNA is TGTGCCAGCAGCCCAGGACAGACCACTAACTATGGCTACACCTTC.

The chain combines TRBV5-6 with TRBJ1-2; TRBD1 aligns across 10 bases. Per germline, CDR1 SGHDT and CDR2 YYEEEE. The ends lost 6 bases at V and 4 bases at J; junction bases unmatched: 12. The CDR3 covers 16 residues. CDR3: CASTGTGALKFYGYTF. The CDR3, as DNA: TGTGCCAGCACCGGGACAGGGGCCCTCAAATTCTATGGCTACACCTTC.

The CDR3 nucleotides are TGTGCCAGCAGCCAAACCGGGACAGGGTTCTACGAGCAGTACTTC. Amino acid sequence: CASSQTGTGFYEQYF. V gene TRBV3-1 (or the pseudogene TRBV3-2) combines with J gene TRBJ2-7; 9 positions agree with TRBD1. This CDR3 is built from 15 residues. CDR1 is LGHDT, CDR2 YNNKEL, per germline (reference sequence). With 2 bases clipped from V and 3 bases from J, the junction kept 5 bases outside the gene matches.

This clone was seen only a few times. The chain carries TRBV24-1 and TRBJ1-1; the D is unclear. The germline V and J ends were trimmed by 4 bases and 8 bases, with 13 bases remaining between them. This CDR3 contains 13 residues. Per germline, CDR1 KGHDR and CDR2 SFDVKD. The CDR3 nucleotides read TGTGCCACCAGTGACCCCGATAACGGGGAAGCTTTCTTT. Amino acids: CATSDPDNGEAFF.

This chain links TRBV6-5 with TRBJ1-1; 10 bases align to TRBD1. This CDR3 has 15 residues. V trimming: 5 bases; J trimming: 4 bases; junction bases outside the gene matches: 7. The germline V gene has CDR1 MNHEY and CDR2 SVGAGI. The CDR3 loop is CASSLRQGAGTEAFF. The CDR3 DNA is TGTGCCAGCAGTCTAAGACAGGGGGCAGGCACTGAAGCTTTCTTT.